Following are 21 T cell receptor beta chains from one sample sequenced in a study of graft-versus-host responses after intestinal transplantation. TCRdb's copy holds only in-frame clones and misses some; the assay was immunoSEQ multiplex PCR. The repertoire holds tens of thousands of clones, with about 90% as singletons. Sequencing used PBMCs, obtained 98 days after intestinal transplantation. The receptors were gathered from a human patient who received an intestinal transplant, so some T cells may come from the graft donor.

The chain has TRBV21-1 and TRBJ1-1; the D call of TRBD1 is as the table states it, not checked on the DNA. TRBV21-1 is given as a pseudogene. The CDR3 contains 16 residues. The CDR3 nucleotides are TGTGCCAGCAGCAAAGCGCAGAAAAACATGAACACTGAAGCTTTCTTT. Translation gives CASSKAQKNMNTEAFF.

V usage is TRBV6-5 and J usage is TRBJ1-2; D unresolved. Germline CDR1 MNHEY, CDR2 SVGAGI. The CDR3 is 13 amino acids. Trimming stripped 2 bases from V and 2 bases from J, with 6 bases between. The CDR3 sequence: CASSYERNYGYTF. The CDR3 DNA follows: TGTGCCAGCAGTTACGAGCGGAACTATGGCTACACCTTC.

This clone was detected only once. The rearrangement uses TRBV5-6 and TRBJ2-5, with unresolved D. The CDR3 sequence is 13 residues long. Germline CDR1 is SGHDT and CDR2 is YYEEEE. Trimming shortened V by 0 bases and J by 4 bases, and 7 bases separated the two germline ends. The CDR3 sequence is CASSLVSGETQYF. CDR3 in DNA: TGTGCCAGCAGCTTGGTTAGTGGAGAGACCCAGTACTTC.

This rearrangement joins TRBV18 to TRBJ1-1; maybe TRBD1 (6 bases). The germline V gene has CDR1 KGHSH and CDR2 LQKENI. V was cut by 4 bases and J by 1 base, with 16 bases left in between. This CDR3 is built from 16 residues. The CDR3 nucleotides read TGTGCCAGCTCACTCGCCCAAGGGGGACCGAACACTGAAGCTTTCTTT. As protein: CASSLAQGGPNTEAFF. Full variable domain (outside the CDR3, taken from reference TRBV18 and TRBJ1-1): NAGVMQNPRHLVRRRGQEARLRCSPMKGHSHVYWYRQLPEEGLKFMVYLQKENIIDESGMPKERFSAEFPKEGPSILRIQQVVRGDSAAYFCASSLAQGGPNTEAFFGQGTRLTVV.

This chain links TRBV19 with TRBJ2-2; D is perhaps TRBD2 (6 bases). The CDR3 loop spans 18 amino acids. V dropped 0 bases and J dropped 0 bases, with 14 bases sitting between them. CDR1 LNHDA and CDR2 SQIVND come from the germline V gene (reference sequence). CDR3 nucleotides: TGTGCCAGTAGTATAGATCCACGCGGGGCCGCGAACACCGGGGAGCTGTTTTTT. Its protein is CASSIDPRGAANTGELFF. The full variable domain, in which reference TRBV19 and TRBJ2-2 provide the parts outside the CDR3, is DGGITQSPKYLFRKEGQNVTLSCEQNLNHDAMYWYRQDPGQGLRLIYYSQIVNDFQKGDIAEGYSVSREKKESFPLTVTSAQKNPTAFYLCASSIDPRGAANTGELFFGEGSRLTVL.

The chain couples TRBV6-1 to TRBJ2-4, with TRBD1 matching 9 bases. Looked up from germline, CDR1 is MNHNS and CDR2 is SASEGT. The CDR3 runs 14 residues. The junction had 6 bases not matched to a gene; V was cut back by 4 bases and J by 8 bases. The CDR3 DNA sequence: TGTGCCAGCAGTGGAGACAGGGACAGGGACATTCAGTACTTC. Amino acids: CASSGDRDRDIQYF.

The chain employs TRBV6-1 and TRBJ2-7; 10 bases are shared with TRBD1. Unmatched junction bases numbered 14, after V lost 1 base and J lost 2 bases. The germline V gene encodes CDR1 MNHNS and CDR2 SASEGT. The CDR3 spans 19 residues. The CDR3 is CASSEGLLGQGPKPYEQYF. The CDR3 nucleotides read TGTGCCAGCAGTGAAGGCCTCTTGGGACAGGGGCCTAAACCCTACGAGCAGTACTTC.

The chain combines TRBV28 with TRBJ2-5, with 8 bases lining up with TRBD2. With 7 bases clipped from V and 5 bases from J, the junction kept 6 bases outside the gene matches. This CDR3 has 13 amino acids. The germline gives CDR1 MDHEN, CDR2 SYDVKM. The CDR3 loop is CASTPGGGETQYF. In DNA, the CDR3 is TGTGCCAGCACCCCGGGAGGGGGGGAGACCCAGTACTTC.

This chain joins TRBV6-1 and TRBJ2-7; 9 bases are shared with TRBD2. Trimming at V came to 6 bases and at J to 3 bases, leaving 3 bases not matched to a gene. CDR3 length: 13 amino acids. Looked up from germline, CDR1 is MNHNS and CDR2 is SASEGT. The CDR3 coding sequence is TGTGCCAGCAGGTCAGCGGGGGGCTACGAGCAGTACTTC. Encoded protein: CASRSAGGYEQYF.

The gene calls are TRBV7-3 and TRBJ2-1; 8 bases are a match to TRBD2. The CDR3 runs to 16 residues. Germline V lookup: CDR1 SGHTA, CDR2 FQGTGA. With V trimmed by 4 bases and J by 10 bases, 15 bases remained unmatched. The CDR3 nucleotides read TGTGCCAGCAGCTATACACCCGGGACTAGTATAGGAGAGCAGTTCTTC. Translation gives CASSYTPGTSIGEQFF.

This sequence joins TRBV5-1 and TRBJ2-5; 12 bases align to TRBD2. The germline V gene encodes CDR1 SGHRS and CDR2 YFSETQ. The length of the CDR3 is 18 residues. Trimming at V came to 0 bases and at J to 5 bases, leaving 11 bases not matched to a gene. CDR3 bases: TGCGCCAGCAGCTTGGCCCTCCCGACTAGCGGGAGCGGGGAGACCCAGTACTTC. This codes for CASSLALPTSGSGETQYF. Variable domain in full (rest from reference TRBV5-1 and TRBJ2-5): KAGVTQTPRYLIKTRGQQVTLSCSPISGHRSVSWYQQTPGQGLQFLFEYFSETQRNKGNFPGRFSGRQFSNSRSEMNVSTLELGDSALYLCASSLALPTSGSGETQYFGPGTRLLVL.

The V gene is TRBV6-5, the J gene TRBJ2-7, with 7 bases lining up with TRBD1. The V and J ends lost 0 bases and 5 bases, in that order; junction bases with no gene match: 4. The germline CDR1 and CDR2 sequences are MNHEY and SVGAGI. This CDR3 contains 14 residues. CDR3 sequence reads: CASSYSRGRDEQYF. DNA of the CDR3: TGTGCCAGCAGTTACTCAAGGGGGCGGGACGAGCAGTACTTC.

This clone was recorded only once. The chain combines TRBV5-1 with TRBJ1-5, with D unresolved. V dropped 0 bases and J dropped 2 bases, with 15 bases sitting between them. There are 17 residues in the CDR3. Germline CDR1 and CDR2: SGHRS and YFSETQ. The CDR3 coding sequence is TGCGCCAGCAGCTTGGCCTTGGGCAGGCGGGGCAATCAGCCCCAGCATTTT. Protein: CASSLALGRRGNQPQHF.

V and J are TRBV5-4 and TRBJ2-3; D unresolved. The germline gives CDR1 SGHNT, CDR2 YYREEE (reference sequence). V shed 2 bases and J shed 4 bases, with 8 bases lying between them. CDR3 size: 13 residues. The CDR3 here is CASSLSSADTQYF. The CDR3, as DNA: TGTGCCAGCAGCTTAAGTTCTGCAGATACGCAGTATTTT.

The chain has TRBV2 and TRBJ2-4; a weak D match, TRBD2 (5 bases). Germline-derived CDR1 and CDR2 are SNHLY and FYNNEI. The CDR3 totals 14 residues. Trimming cost V 2 bases and J 7 bases, with 12 bases left between them. CDR3 sequence: CASSETRTTNIQYF. Here the CDR3 DNA reads TGTGCCAGCAGTGAAACTAGAACTACGAACATTCAGTACTTC.

V gene TRBV7-6 combines with J gene TRBJ2-1; 7 bases match TRBD1. The ends lost 5 bases at V and 10 bases at J; junction bases unmatched: 8. Germline V lookup: CDR1 SGHVS, CDR2 FNYEAQ. This CDR3 is 13 amino acids long. The CDR3 region is CASSQTGLGEQFF. The CDR3 DNA is TGTGCCAGCAGCCAGACAGGGTTAGGGGAGCAGTTCTTC.

The J gene is TRBJ1-4, the V gene TRBV11-2; D remains ambiguous. Trimming pared 0 bases from V and 4 bases from J, leaving 6 bases between. The CDR3 totals 14 residues. The germline V gene has CDR1 SGHAT and CDR2 FQNNGV. The CDR3 coding sequence is TGTGCCAGCAGCTTAGACGGGTATAATGAAAAACTGTTTTTT. Amino acid sequence: CASSLDGYNEKLFF.

V usage is TRBV9 and J usage is TRBJ1-5; TRBD1 agrees at 11 bases. The V segment lost 3 bases and the J segment 2 bases; nucleotides outside the gene matches: 4. The CDR3 consists of 16 residues. The germline V gene has CDR1 SGDLS and CDR2 YYNGEE. CDR3 nucleotides: TGTGCCAGCAGCGGGGGACAGGGGGGAGGCAATCAGCCCCAGCATTTT. Protein: CASSGGQGGGNQPQHF.

Written as DNA, the CDR3 is TGTGCCAGCAGTGCCCCTTGGGGCCGAGGGGAGACCCAGTACTTC. Translation: CASSAPWGRGETQYF. This rearrangement joins TRBV9 to TRBJ2-5; D is perhaps TRBD1 or TRBD2 (5 bases each). This CDR3 spans 15 amino acids. Germline CDR1 is SGDLS and CDR2 is YYNGEE. Trimming left V 5 bases short and J 5 bases short, with 19 bases between.

With respect to this clone: Germline and junction disagree at one end, which may indicate a read error. The V call is TRBV9, the J call TRBJ2-1; D gene uncertain. The CDR3 loop spans 15 amino acids. Germline V lookup: CDR1 SGDLS, CDR2 YYNGEE. CDR3 sequence (DNA): TGCGCCGGCAGCGTAGATGGACGCTCCTACAATGAGCAGTTCTTC. Residues: CAGSVDGRSYNEQFF.

The chain links TRBV7-2 to TRBJ2-7; D perhaps matches TRBD1 (6 bases). V lost 3 bases and J 1 base, leaving 13 bases between the germline ends. Germline-derived CDR1 and CDR2 are SGHTA and FQGNSA. This CDR3 has 15 amino acids. CDR3 nucleotide sequence: TGTGCCAGCAGCTTGGGACATTTCACGTCCTACGAGCAGTACTTC. Its protein product is CASSLGHFTSYEQYF.